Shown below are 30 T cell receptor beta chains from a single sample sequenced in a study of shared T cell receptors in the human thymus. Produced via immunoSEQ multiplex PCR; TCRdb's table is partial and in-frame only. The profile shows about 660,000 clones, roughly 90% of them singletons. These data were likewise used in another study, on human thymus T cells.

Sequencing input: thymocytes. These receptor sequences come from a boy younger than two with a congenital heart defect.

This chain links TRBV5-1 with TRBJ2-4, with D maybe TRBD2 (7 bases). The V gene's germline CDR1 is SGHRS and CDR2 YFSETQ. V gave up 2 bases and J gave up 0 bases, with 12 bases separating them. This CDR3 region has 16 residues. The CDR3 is CASSFGGPIAKNIQYF. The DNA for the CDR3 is TGCGCCAGCAGCTTCGGGGGGCCCATAGCCAAAAACATTCAGTACTTC.

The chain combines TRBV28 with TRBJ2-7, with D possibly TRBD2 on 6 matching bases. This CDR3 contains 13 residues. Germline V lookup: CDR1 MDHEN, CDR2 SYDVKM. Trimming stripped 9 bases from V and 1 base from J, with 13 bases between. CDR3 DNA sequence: TGTGCCAGTCTAGGGGACTCATCCTACGAGCAGTACTTC. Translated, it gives CASLGDSSYEQYF.

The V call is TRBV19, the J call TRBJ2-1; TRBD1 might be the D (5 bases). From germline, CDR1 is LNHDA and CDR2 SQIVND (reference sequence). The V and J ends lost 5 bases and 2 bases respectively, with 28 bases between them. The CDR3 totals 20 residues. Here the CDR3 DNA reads TGTGCCAGTAGTCGGACCCTCACACAGGAACCTAGAGGCCCCTACAATGAGCAGTTCTTC. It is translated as CASSRTLTQEPRGPYNEQFF.

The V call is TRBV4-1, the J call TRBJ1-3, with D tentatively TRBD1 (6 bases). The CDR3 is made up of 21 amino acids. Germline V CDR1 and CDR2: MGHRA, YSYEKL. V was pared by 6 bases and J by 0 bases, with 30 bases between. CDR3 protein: CASSLDRIIVRPPDSGNTIYF. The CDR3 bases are TGCGCCAGCAGTCTCGACAGGATTATTGTTCGGCCACCTGACTCTGGAAACACCATATATTTT.

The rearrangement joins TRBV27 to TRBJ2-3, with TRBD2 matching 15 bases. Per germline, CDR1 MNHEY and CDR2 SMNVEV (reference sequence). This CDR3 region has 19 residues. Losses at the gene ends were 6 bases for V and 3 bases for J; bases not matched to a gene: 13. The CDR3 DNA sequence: TGTGCCAGCAGCCCATGGACTAGCGGGAGGGAGATTGGGACAGATACGCAGTATTTT. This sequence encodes CASSPWTSGREIGTDTQYF.

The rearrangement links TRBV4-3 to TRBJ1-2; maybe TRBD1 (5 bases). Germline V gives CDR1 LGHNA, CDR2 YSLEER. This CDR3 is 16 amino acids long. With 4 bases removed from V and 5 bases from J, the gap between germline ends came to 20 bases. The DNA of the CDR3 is TGCGCCAGCAGCCGGGTGCCGGGACTAGAACTTTATGGCTACACCTTC. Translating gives CASSRVPGLELYGYTF.

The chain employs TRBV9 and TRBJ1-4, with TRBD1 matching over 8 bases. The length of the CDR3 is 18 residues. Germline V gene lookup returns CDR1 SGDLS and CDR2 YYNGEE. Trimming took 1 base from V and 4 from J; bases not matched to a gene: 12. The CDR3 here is CASSVRGRGRPDNEKLFF. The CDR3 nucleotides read TGTGCCAGCAGCGTAAGGGGCAGGGGGCGCCCCGATAATGAAAAACTGTTTTTT.

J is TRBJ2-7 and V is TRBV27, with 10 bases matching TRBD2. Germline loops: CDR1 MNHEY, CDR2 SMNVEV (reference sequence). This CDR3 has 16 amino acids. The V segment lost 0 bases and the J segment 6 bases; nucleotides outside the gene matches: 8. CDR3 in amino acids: CASSLSASGSMSEQYF. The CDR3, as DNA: TGTGCCAGCAGTTTATCGGCTAGCGGGAGTATGAGCGAGCAGTACTTC.

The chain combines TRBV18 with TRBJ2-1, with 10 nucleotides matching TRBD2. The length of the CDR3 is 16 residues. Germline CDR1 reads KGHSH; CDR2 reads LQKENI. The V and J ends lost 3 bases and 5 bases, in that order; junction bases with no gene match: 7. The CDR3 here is CASSPVAGGPHNEQFF. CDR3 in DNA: TGTGCCAGCTCACCGGTAGCGGGAGGACCCCACAATGAGCAGTTCTTC.

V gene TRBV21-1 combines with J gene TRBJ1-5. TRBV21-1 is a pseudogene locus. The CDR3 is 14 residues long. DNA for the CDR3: TGTGCCAGCAGCAAAGGCGGGGGAAAGCAGCCCCAGCATTTT. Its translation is CASSKGGGKQPQHF.

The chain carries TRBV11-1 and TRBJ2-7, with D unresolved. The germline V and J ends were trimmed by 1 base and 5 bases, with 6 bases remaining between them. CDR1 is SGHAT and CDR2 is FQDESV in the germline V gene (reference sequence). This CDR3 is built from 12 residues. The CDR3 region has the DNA TGTGCCAGCAGCTTAGATATCCACGAGCAGTACTTC. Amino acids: CASSLDIHEQYF.

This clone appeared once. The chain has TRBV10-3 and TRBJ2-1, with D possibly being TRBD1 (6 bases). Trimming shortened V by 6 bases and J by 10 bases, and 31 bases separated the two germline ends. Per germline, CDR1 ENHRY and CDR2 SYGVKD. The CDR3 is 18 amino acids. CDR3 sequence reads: CAIREDSKSPGTRNEQFF. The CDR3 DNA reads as TGTGCCATCAGAGAAGATAGTAAAAGTCCCGGGACACGGAACGAGCAGTTCTTC.

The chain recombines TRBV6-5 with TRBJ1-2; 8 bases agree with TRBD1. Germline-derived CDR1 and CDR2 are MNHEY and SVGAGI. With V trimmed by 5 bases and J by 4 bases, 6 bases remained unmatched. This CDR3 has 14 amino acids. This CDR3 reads CASSAGQDCYGYTF. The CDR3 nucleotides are TGTGCCAGCAGTGCGGGACAGGACTGCTATGGCTACACCTTC.

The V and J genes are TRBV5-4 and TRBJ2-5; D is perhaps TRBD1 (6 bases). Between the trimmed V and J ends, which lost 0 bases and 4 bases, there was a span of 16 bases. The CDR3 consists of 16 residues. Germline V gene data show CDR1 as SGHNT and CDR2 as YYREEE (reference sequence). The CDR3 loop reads CASSLGTGTWGETQYF. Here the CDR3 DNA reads TGTGCCAGCAGCTTGGGAACCGGGACATGGGGAGAGACCCAGTACTTC.

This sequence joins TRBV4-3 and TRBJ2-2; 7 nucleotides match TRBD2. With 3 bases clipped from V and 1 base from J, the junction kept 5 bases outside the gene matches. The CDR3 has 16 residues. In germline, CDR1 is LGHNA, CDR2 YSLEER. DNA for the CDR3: TGCGCCAGCAGCCACAACCTAGCGGTGAACACCGGGGAGCTGTTTTTT. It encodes CASSHNLAVNTGELFF.

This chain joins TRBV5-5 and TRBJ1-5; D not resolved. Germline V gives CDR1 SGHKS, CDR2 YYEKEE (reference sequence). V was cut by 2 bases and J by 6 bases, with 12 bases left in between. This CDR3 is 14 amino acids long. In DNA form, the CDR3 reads TGTGCCAGCAGCTTTGAGGGCGGCGGTCAGCCCCAGCATTTT. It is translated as CASSFEGGGQPQHF.

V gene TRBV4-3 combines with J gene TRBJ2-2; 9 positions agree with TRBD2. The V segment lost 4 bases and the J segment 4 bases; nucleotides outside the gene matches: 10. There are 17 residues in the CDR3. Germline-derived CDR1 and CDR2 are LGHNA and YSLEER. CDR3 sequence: CASSPRGREGSTGELFF. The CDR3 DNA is TGCGCCAGCAGCCCGAGGGGGCGGGAGGGATCCACCGGGGAGCTGTTTTTT.

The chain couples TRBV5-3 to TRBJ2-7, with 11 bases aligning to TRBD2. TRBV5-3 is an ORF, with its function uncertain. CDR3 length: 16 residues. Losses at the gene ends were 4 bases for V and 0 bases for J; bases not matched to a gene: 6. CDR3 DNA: TGTGCCAGAAGCAGGGGGACTAGCGGACACTCCTACGAGCAGTACTTC. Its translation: CARSRGTSGHSYEQYF.

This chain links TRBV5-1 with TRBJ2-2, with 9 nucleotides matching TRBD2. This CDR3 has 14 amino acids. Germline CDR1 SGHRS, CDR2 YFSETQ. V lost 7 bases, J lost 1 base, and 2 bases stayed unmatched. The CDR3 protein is CASLAGLNTGELFF. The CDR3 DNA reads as TGCGCCAGCCTAGCGGGACTGAACACCGGGGAGCTGTTTTTT. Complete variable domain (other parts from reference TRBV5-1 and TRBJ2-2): KAGVTQTPRYLIKTRGQQVTLSCSPISGHRSVSWYQQTPGQGLQFLFEYFSETQRNKGNFPGRFSGRQFSNSRSEMNVSTLELGDSALYLCASLAGLNTGELFFGEGSRLTVL.

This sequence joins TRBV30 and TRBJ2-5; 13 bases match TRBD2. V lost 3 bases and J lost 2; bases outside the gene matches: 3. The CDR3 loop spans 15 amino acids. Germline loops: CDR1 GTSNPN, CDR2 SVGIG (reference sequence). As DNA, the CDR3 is TGTGCCTGGAGCAGACTAGCGGGAGGTCAAGAGACCCAGTACTTC. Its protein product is CAWSRLAGGQETQYF.

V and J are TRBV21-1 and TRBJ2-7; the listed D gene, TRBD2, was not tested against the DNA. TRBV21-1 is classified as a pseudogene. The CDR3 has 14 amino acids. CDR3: CASSKDYSPYEQYF. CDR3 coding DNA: TGTGCCAGCAGCAAAGACTATTCGCCCTACGAGCAGTACTTC.

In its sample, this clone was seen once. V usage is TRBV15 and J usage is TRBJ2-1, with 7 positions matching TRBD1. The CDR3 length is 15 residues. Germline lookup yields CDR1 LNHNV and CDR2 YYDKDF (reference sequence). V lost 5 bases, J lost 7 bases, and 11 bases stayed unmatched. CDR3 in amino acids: CATSPRDSRLNEQFF. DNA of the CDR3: TGTGCCACCAGCCCCCGGGACAGCCGGCTTAATGAGCAGTTCTTC.

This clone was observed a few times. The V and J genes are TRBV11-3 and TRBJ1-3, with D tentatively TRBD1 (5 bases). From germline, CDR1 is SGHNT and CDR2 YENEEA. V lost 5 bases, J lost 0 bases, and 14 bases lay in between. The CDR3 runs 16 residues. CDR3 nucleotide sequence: TGTGCCAGCAGCCCCGGCGCGGGGGACTCTGGAAACACCATATATTTT. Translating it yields CASSPGAGDSGNTIYF. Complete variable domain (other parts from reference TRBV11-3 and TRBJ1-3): EAGVVQSPRYKIIEKKQPVAFWCNPISGHNTLYWYLQNLGQGPELLIRYENEEAVDDSQLPKDRFSAERLKGVDSTLKIQPAELGDSAVYLCASSPGAGDSGNTIYFGEGSWLTVV.

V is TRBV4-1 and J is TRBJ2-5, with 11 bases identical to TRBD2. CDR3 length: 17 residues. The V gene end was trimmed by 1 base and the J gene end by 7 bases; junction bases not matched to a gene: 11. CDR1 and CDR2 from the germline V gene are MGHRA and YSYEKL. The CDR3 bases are TGCGCCAGCAGCCAAGGCCTAGCGGGAGGCCCAGGGGGGACCCAGTACTTC. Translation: CASSQGLAGGPGGTQYF.

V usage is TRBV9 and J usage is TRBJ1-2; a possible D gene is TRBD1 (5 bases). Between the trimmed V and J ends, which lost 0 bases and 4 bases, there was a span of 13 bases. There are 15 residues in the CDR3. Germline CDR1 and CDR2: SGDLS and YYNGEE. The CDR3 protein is CASSVDGQTGYGYTF. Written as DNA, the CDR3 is TGTGCCAGCAGCGTAGATGGACAAACGGGCTATGGCTACACCTTC.

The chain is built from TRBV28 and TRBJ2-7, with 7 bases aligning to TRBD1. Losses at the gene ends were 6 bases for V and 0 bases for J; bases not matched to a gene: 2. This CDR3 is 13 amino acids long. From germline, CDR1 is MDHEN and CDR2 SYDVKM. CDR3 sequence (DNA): TGTGCCAGCAGCCGGACAGGCTCCTACGAGCAGTACTTC. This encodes CASSRTGSYEQYF.

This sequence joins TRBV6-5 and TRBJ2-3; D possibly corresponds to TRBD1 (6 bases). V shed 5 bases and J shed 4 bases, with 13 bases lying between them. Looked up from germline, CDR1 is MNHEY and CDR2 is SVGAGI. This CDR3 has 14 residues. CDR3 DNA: TGTGCCAGCAGTCGGCAACAGGGTTCAGATACGCAGTATTTT. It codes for CASSRQQGSDTQYF.

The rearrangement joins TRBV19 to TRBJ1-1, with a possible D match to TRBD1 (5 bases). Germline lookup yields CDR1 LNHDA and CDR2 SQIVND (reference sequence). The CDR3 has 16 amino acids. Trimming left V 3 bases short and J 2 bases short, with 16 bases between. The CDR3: CASSIRDSVFNTEAFF. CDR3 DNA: TGTGCCAGTAGTATCCGGGACTCAGTCTTTAACACTGAAGCTTTCTTT.

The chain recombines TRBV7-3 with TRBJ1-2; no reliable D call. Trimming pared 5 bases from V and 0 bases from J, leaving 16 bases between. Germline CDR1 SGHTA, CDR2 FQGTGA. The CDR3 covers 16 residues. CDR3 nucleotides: TGTGCCAGCAGCCGCGAGGCGGGTAATCCTAACTATGGCTACACCTTC. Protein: CASSREAGNPNYGYTF.

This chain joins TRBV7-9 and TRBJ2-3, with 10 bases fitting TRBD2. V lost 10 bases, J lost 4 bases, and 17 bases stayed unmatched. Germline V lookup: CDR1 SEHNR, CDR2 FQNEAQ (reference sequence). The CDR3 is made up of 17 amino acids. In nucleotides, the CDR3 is TGTGCCACCTCACATCCCTCTAGCGGGAGCACGTCAGATACGCAGTATTTT. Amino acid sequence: CATSHPSSGSTSDTQYF.